The 18 T cell receptor beta chains below come from one sample, sequenced in a study of T cells in severe cutaneous drug reactions. The patients sequenced had a carbamazepine-induced Stevens-Johnson syndrome or toxic epidermal necrolysis reaction. Bulk and single-cell libraries used iRepertoire multiplex PCR with TCR subtype-specific primers. TCRdb reprocessed the multiplex PCR reads and stores each CDR3 protein as one record, lacking DNA. The sample table sets out roughly 7,100 distinct CDR3 sequences. What was sequenced was cells from a skin blister. Receptors were obtained from a human donor with toxic epidermal necrolysis, a severe cutaneous drug reaction.

V is TRBV4-1 and J is TRBJ1-5; TCRdb outputs TRBD1, but without DNA this stays unchecked. Germline V lookup: CDR1 MGHRA, CDR2 YSYEKL. This CDR3 region has 14 residues. CDR3 residues: CASSPQGRNQPQHF.

V and J are TRBV28 and TRBJ2-7; the D call from TCRdb, TRBD1, cannot be confirmed without DNA. The CDR3 sequence is 14 residues long. Germline lookup yields CDR1 MDHEN and CDR2 SYDVKM. CDR3 region: CASSHGQVQEMQYF.

The V gene is TRBV2, the J gene TRBJ2-7; checking the TCRdb D call of TRBD1 is not possible without DNA. Germline assignment: CDR1 SNHLY and CDR2 FYNNEI. This CDR3 has 16 residues. CDR3 protein: CASSDFQGDDAYEQYF.

The chain couples TRBV6-5 to TRBJ1-1; TCRdb designates TRBD1, a call that cannot be tested without DNA. CDR3 length: 16 residues. Germline CDR1 is MNHEY and CDR2 is SVGAGI. The CDR3 here is CASSETKVTGSPEAFF.

V gene TRBV28 combines with J gene TRBJ1-1. This CDR3 is 13 amino acids long. The germline CDR1 and CDR2 sequences are MDHEN and SYDVKM. The CDR3 reads CASSLRQNTEAFF.

The J gene is TRBJ2-7, the V gene TRBV10-3; TCRdb lists TRBD2, though no DNA is available to test this call. The germline CDR1 and CDR2 sequences are ENHRY and SYGVKD. The CDR3 covers 14 residues. CDR3 loop: CAISPSGSFYEQYF.

This chain connects TRBV4-1 to TRBJ2-2. Germline-derived CDR1 and CDR2 are MGHRA and YSYEKL. The CDR3 has 14 residues. CDR3 sequence reads: CASSQVKNTGELFF.

The rearrangement joins TRBV5-5 to TRBJ2-2; TCRdb indicates TRBD1, and absent DNA this call remains unverified. CDR3 size: 16 residues. Germline V gene lookup returns CDR1 SGHKS and CDR2 YYEKEE (reference sequence). The CDR3 sequence is CASSSKYRERHRGAVF.

This chain links TRBV6-2 or TRBV6-3 with TRBJ2-2; TCRdb calls TRBD2, which cannot be checked without DNA. Germline CDR1 MNHEY, CDR2 SVGEGT. The CDR3 length is 13 residues. CDR3 loop: CASLGLLRVELFF.

The chain recombines TRBV10-3 with TRBJ2-1; no DNA is available, so the TRBD2 call from TCRdb remains unchecked. Germline V lookup: CDR1 ENHRY, CDR2 SYGVKD. The CDR3 loop spans 16 amino acids. This chain's CDR3 is CAIGVPYSGSTHEQFF.

This chain joins TRBV29-1 and TRBJ2-7; TCRdb names TRBD2, which stays unverified in the absence of DNA. Germline V gene sequence: CDR1 SQVTM, CDR2 ANQGSEA. The CDR3 extends over 15 amino acids. CDR3 amino acids: CSVATSGRPPYEQYF.

This chain connects TRBV18 to TRBJ2-3; TCRdb gives TRBD2 as the D gene, but with no DNA this cannot be confirmed. From germline, CDR1 is KGHSH and CDR2 LQKENI. The CDR3 covers 14 residues. The CDR3 is CASSFAVGEDTQYF.

V gene TRBV3-1 combines with J gene TRBJ2-7; TCRdb gives TRBD1 as the D gene, but with no DNA this cannot be confirmed. The CDR3 is 11 amino acids. The germline V gene encodes CDR1 LGHDT and CDR2 YNNKEL (reference sequence). This CDR3 is CASSHGQGWYF.

The chain recombines TRBV28 with TRBJ2-1. The CDR3 has 11 residues. Germline V gene lookup returns CDR1 MDHEN and CDR2 SYDVKM. The CDR3 region is CASSLSNEQFF.

The chain has TRBV6-2 or TRBV6-3 and TRBJ2-1; TCRdb's D call, TRBD2, is unchecked because there is no DNA. Germline-derived CDR1 and CDR2 are MNHEY and SVGEGT. The CDR3 is made up of 16 amino acids. The CDR3 spells CASSPGLAGTINEQFF.

The CDR3 sequence is CASSQTGENTEAFF. The chain combines TRBV4-3 with TRBJ1-1; the D call from TCRdb, TRBD1, cannot be confirmed without DNA. Germline CDR1 and CDR2: LGHNA and YSLEER. The CDR3 loop spans 14 amino acids.

The chain is built from TRBV6-2 or TRBV6-3 and TRBJ1-1; as DNA is missing, the TRBD1 call by TCRdb cannot be tested. This CDR3 has 13 residues. The germline V gene has CDR1 MNHEY and CDR2 SVGEGT. CDR3 sequence reads: CASTRTANTEAFF.

The rearrangement uses TRBV15 and TRBJ2-5; TCRdb designates TRBD2, a call that cannot be tested without DNA. The CDR3 runs 15 residues. CDR1 and CDR2 from the germline V gene are LNHNV and YYDKDF (reference sequence). CDR3: CATSRGGGSGETQYF.